This is a list of T cell receptor beta chains from one sample in a study of tumor-infiltrating lymphocytes in oesophageal squamous cell carcinoma. TCRdb reprocessed the PCR reads via MiXCR and lists one record per CDR3 protein. Of some 11,000 distinct CDR3 sequences detected, 40% to 65% appear once; the ten largest clones hold under 20%. The specimen sequenced was esophageal tumor tissue. The receptors come from a female donor with esophageal squamous cell carcinoma. CDR3s include the opening cysteine and the closing phenylalanine or tryptophan. A D gene is named only where the DNA matches it firmly. Not every row has a clone size; where given, it reads once, few, many or a size class.

>TRBJ2-5|TRBD2|TRBV12-5|few
CASGFGLAYQETQYF
TGTGCTAGTGGTTTCGGACTAGCGTACCAAGAGACCCAGTACTTC
>TRBJ2-5|-|TRBV6-1|-
CASSEGFGGLGETQYF
TGTGCCAGCAGTGAAGGGTTCGGAGGCTTGGGAGAGACCCAGTACTTC
>TRBJ1-1|-|TRBV6-6|-
CASSYSATWEAFF
TGTGCCAGCAGTTACTCAGCGACCTGGGAAGCTTTCTTT
>TRBJ2-1|-|TRBV24-1|few
CATSGSGGGRGYNEQFF
TGTGCCACCAGTGGAAGCGGAGGGGGACGCGGGTACAATGAGCAGTTCTTC
>TRBJ2-5|-|TRBV7-2|-
CASSLVGATTYVSETQYF
TGTGCCAGCAGCTTAGTCGGCGCCACTACGTACGTTTCGGAGACCCAGTACTTC
>TRBJ2-7|TRBD1|TRBV7-8|medium-sized
CASSLAVGTGGEQYF
TGTGCCAGCAGCTTAGCGGTAGGGACAGGCGGGGAGCAGTACTTC
>TRBJ2-1|TRBD2|TRBV4-2|few
CASSQGDYHYNEQFF
TGTGCCAGCAGCCAAGGGGACTACCACTACAATGAGCAGTTCTTC
>TRBJ2-7|-|TRBV6-6|-
CASSYSGAYEQYF
TGTGCCAGCAGTTACTCTGGAGCTTACGAGCAGTACTTC
>TRBJ2-7|-|TRBV4-2|-
CASSHAGNSYEQYF
TGTGCCAGCAGCCACGCGGGGAACTCCTACGAGCAGTACTTC
>TRBJ2-1|TRBD2|TRBV7-9|-
CASSLNPIFTGGPNEQFF
TGTGCCAGCAGCTTAAATCCCATTTTTACGGGAGGGCCCAATGAGCAGTTCTTC
>TRBJ2-3|-|TRBV12-3/TRBV12-4|-
CASSQARDTQYF
TGTGCCAGCAGTCAGGCAAGGGATACGCAGTATTTT
>TRBJ1-1|-|TRBV18|-
CASSLQGNRGNTEAFF
TGTGCCAGCTCACTACAGGGAAATAGAGGGAACACTGAAGCTTTCTTT
>TRBJ2-7|-|TRBV7-3|-
CASSATRQENSPLHF
TGTGCCAGCAGCGCTACCCGACAGGAGAATTCACCCCTCCACTTC
>TRBJ2-5|-|TRBV5-1|-
CASSPATGGREETQYF
TGCGCCAGCAGCCCGGCAACTGGGGGTCGAGAAGAGACCCAGTACTTC
>TRBJ2-3|TRBD2|TRBV27|-
CASSLWEGHTDTQYF
TGTGCCAGCAGTTTGTGGGAGGGCCACACAGATACGCAGTATTTT
>TRBJ2-5|TRBD2|TRBV7-2|once
CASSRTGTSGRGGWETQYF
TGTGCCAGCAGCCGTACCGGGACTAGCGGTCGAGGAGGATGGGAGACCCAGTACTTC
>TRBJ2-5|TRBD1|TRBV7-2|-
CASSTRQGGGSPLHF
TGTGCCAGCAGCACCCGACAGGGCGGTGGTTCACCCCTCCACTTC
>TRBJ2-7|-|TRBV5-6|few
CASSLEGTVSYNEQYF
TGTGCCAGCAGCTTGGAAGGGACCGTCTCCTACAATGAGCAGTACTTC
>TRBJ2-1|-|TRBV2|-
CASRGVRAANHNEQFF
TGTGCCAGCAGGGGTGTGAGAGCGGCAAATCACAATGAGCAGTTCTTC
>TRBJ2-4|TRBD1|TRBV2|-
CASSEEGADTQYF
TGTGCCAGCAGTGAAGAGGGGGCAGATACGCAGTACTTC
>TRBJ2-5|-|TRBV7-4|-
CASSSREWGQETQYF
TGTGCCAGCAGCTCCCGTGAGTGGGGCCAAGAGACCCAGTACTTC
>TRBJ2-5|TRBD1|TRBV24-1|many
CATSDPDRGLIETQYF
TGTGCCACCAGTGATCCGGACAGGGGGCTTATAGAGACCCAGTACTTC
>TRBJ2-3|-|TRBV7-2|-
CASSLGFAITDTQYF
TGTGCCAGCAGCTTAGGGTTTGCTATCACAGATACGCAGTATTTT
>TRBJ2-1|TRBD2|TRBV6-1|large
CASRGGGTRGGGSYNEQFF
TGTGCCAGCAGGGGGGGCGGGACTAGGGGTGGCGGCTCCTACAATGAGCAGTTCTTC
>TRBJ2-1|TRBD2|TRBV6-5|-
CASHEQVGGSQFF
TGTGCCAGCCACGAACAGGTGGGGGGGTCACAGTTCTTC
>TRBJ2-7|-|TRBV7-6|once
CASSLGVGSYEQYF
TGTGCCAGCAGCTTAGGGGTCGGGTCCTACGAGCAGTACTTC
>TRBJ2-2|-|TRBV7-6|-
CASSPMGSGGTGELFF
TGTGCCAGCAGCCCGATGGGTTCGGGTGGGACCGGGGAGCTGTTTTTT
>TRBJ2-1|-|TRBV7-3|few
CASSLGSSGLANEQFF
TGTGCCAGCAGCTTAGGCAGTAGCGGTCTGGCCAATGAGCAGTTCTTC
>TRBJ2-5|-|TRBV7-6|-
CASSLEEATNNEQYF
TGTGCTAGCAGCTTAGAAGAGGCTACCAACAATGAGCAGTACTTC
>TRBJ2-7|TRBD2|TRBV12-3/TRBV12-4|-
CASRRETLYEQYF
TGTGCCAGCCGGCGGGAGACACTCTACGAGCAGTACTTC
>TRBJ2-1|-|TRBV6-2/TRBV6-3|-
CASSWSSSYNEQFF
TGTGCCAGCAGTTGGTCCAGCTCCTACAATGAGCAGTTCTTC
>TRBJ2-3|TRBD1|TRBV7-4|-
CASSQGQGAGSTDTQYF
TGTGCCAGCAGCCAGGGACAGGGGGCTGGGAGCACAGATACGCAGTATTTT
>TRBJ2-3|-|TRBV27|many
CASSSYRDHSVDTQYF
TGTGCCAGCAGTTCCTACAGGGATCATAGTGTGGATACGCAGTATTTT
>TRBJ2-3|-|TRBV6-6|medium-sized
CASSYLGGDTQYF
TGTGCCAGCAGTTACTTAGGCGGGGATACGCAGTATTTT
>TRBJ1-1|TRBD1|TRBV5-4|few
CASSPGRGRDTEAFF
TGTGCCAGCAGCCCAGGGAGGGGGCGCGACACTGAAGCTTTCTTT
>TRBJ2-1|-|TRBV4-1|many
CASSRSGASSYNEQFF
TGCGCCAGCAGCCGGTCCGGGGCCAGCTCCTACAATGAGCAGTTCTTC
>TRBJ2-4|-|TRBV28|-
CASSFITRNIQYF
TGTGCCAGCAGTTTTATAACGAGAAACATTCAGTACTTC
>TRBJ2-5|-|TRBV20-1|-
CSARDRQETQYF
TGCAGTGCTAGGGATCGACAAGAGACCCAGTACTTC
>TRBJ2-1|-|TRBV20-1|-
CSASPSVYNEQFF
TGCAGTGCTAGTCCCAGCGTCTACAATGAGCAGTTCTTC
>TRBJ2-7|-|TRBV28|-
CARRTASSYEQYF
TGTGCCAGGCGGACAGCGTCCTCCTACGAGCAGTACTTC
>TRBJ2-1|TRBD2|TRBV7-9|many
CASSVGLVNEQFF
TGTGCCAGCAGCGTGGGACTAGTTAATGAGCAGTTCTTC
>TRBJ2-3|-|TRBV7-2|once
CASSLSETDTQYF
TGTGCCAGCAGCTTATCAGAGACAGATACGCAGTATTTT
>TRBJ2-1|-|TRBV14|-
CASSQGTKQFF
TGTGCCAGCAGCCAAGGTACTAAGCAGTTCTTC
>TRBJ1-2|-|TRBV27|many
CASSLRENYGYTF
TGTGCCAGCAGTTTACGGGAAAACTATGGCTACACCTTC
>TRBJ2-7|-|TRBV7-3|many
CASSLGGSVYNEQYF
TGTGCCAGCAGCTTAGGGGGTTCCGTCTACAATGAGCAGTACTTC
>TRBJ1-5|TRBD1|TRBV19|few
CASSMGQNNQPQHF
TGTGCCAGTAGTATGGGACAGAACAATCAGCCCCAGCATTTT
>TRBJ1-2|-|TRBV7-6|few
CASSSGQSNYGYTF
TGTGCCAGCAGCTCAGGACAGTCTAACTATGGCTACACCTTC